The present T cell receptor beta chain was sequenced within a study of cytomegalovirus exposure and HLA in healthy donors. The donors belonged to the approximately 120-subject validation cohort, separate from the roughly 650-subject first cohort. Method: immunoSEQ multiplex PCR; TCRdb's copy keeps in-frame clones and lacks some. The table shows roughly 230,000 clones, with about nine tenths occurring only once. This CDR3 is 13 amino acids long. Germline V CDR1 and CDR2: MNHEY, SMNVEV (reference sequence). After removal of 6 bases from V and 6 bases from J, the junction contained 5 bases not matched to a gene.

The TCR comes from a woman under 40 in good health and CMV-seronegative. The V and J genes are TRBV27 and TRBJ2-7, with 10 nucleotides matching TRBD1. Sequenced input: PBMCs. The CDR3 loop reads CASSETGGVEQYF. CDR3 bases: TGTGCCAGCAGCGAGACAGGGGGCGTCGAGCAGTACTTC.